This TCR beta chain was identified in a study of control samples from healthy donors and cancer patients. The assay was immunoSEQ multiplex PCR, and TCRdb's table has in-frame clones only and misses some. The sample includes about 110,000 clones, 70% to 90% of them seen just once. The table lists this clone with a count of one. The TCR originated in a woman aged 55 to 70 with lung cancer. The sample consisted of PBMCs.

The CDR3 nucleotides are TGTGCCAGTAGTTCAGACTATGGCAATGAGCAGTTCTTC. Translation gives CASSSDYGNEQFF. The chain links TRBV19 to TRBJ2-1, with TRBD2 as a possible D gene (5 bases). The V end lost 5 bases, the J end lost 6 bases, and 11 bases lay between the germline ends. Germline V gene sequence: CDR1 LNHDA, CDR2 SQIVND (reference sequence). This CDR3 region has 13 residues.